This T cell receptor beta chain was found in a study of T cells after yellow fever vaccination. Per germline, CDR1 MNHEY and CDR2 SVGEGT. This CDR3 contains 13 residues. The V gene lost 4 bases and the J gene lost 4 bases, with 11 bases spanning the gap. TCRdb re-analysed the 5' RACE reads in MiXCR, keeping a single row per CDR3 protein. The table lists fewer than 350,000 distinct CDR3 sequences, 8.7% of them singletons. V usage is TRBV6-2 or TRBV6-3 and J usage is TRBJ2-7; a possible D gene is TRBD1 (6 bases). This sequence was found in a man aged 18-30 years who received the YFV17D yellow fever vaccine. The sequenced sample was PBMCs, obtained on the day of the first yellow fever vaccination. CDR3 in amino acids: CASSFHRVYEQYV. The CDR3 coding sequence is TGTGCCAGCAGTTTTCACAGGGTGTACGAGCAGTACGTC.